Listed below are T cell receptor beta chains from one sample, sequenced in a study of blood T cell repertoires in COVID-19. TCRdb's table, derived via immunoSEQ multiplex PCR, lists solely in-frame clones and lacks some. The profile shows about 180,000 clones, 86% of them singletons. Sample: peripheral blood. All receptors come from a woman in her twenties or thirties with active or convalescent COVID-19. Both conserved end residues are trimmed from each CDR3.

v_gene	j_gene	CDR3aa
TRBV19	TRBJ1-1	ASRQGALTTEAF
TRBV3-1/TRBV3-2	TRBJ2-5	ASRSSDQETQY
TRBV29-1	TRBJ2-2	SALRRQGRSTGELF
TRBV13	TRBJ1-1	ASSFGRGVTEAF
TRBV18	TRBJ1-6	ASSPQESYNSPLH
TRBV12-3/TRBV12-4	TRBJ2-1	AIASGGSNEQF
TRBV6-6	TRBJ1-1	ATSLTGTANTEAF
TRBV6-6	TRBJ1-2	ASSPGGSYGYT
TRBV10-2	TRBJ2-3	ASRPDISASTDTQY
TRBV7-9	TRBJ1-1	ASSPRLNEAF
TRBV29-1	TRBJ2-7	SVEEDGGFGEQY
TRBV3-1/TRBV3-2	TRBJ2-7	ASSRGGTYEQY
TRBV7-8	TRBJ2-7	ASSVTPDSSYEQY
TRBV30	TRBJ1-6	AWTKDYSPLH